This T cell receptor beta chain was found in a study of cytomegalovirus exposure and HLA in healthy donors (TCRdb year 2017). With respect to the entire study: An earlier analysis of 550 to 700 of the donors reported 250 to 300 Gb of sequence data and 100 million to 130 million unique TCR beta sequences from some 180 million T cells. The study combined high-throughput TCR immunosequencing, statistical association of individual TCRs with disease status, and machine learning to predict cytomegalovirus infection status. Using immunosequencing, the study profiled T cell repertoires from about 650 subjects and related those repertoires to cytomegalovirus serostatus. Of the roughly 400 genotyped donors, 65% to 90% were placed in the genetic ancestry cluster associated with self-reported Caucasian donors. A separate validation cohort of 100 to 150 different subjects was used in addition to the approximately 610-subject first cohort. In a later analysis, previously published TCR beta repertoires from 550 to 750 donors were re-analyzed and high-resolution HLA genotyping was added so that TCR occurrence patterns could be studied. The number of donors typed differed by locus, with about 629-640 for A, B, C, DRB1 and DQB1, 522 for DQA1, under 610 for DPA1, and roughly 450 for DPB1. Donor age, sex, ethnicity and CMV serostatus were compiled alongside the repertoire data. Every repertoire in the discovery cohort had been generated on one and the same sequencing platform. Among roughly 400 genotyped donors of the cohort, an average of approximately 200,000 unique TCR beta nucleotide sequences was sequenced per donor, of which about 19% were non-productive. Approximately 300 gigabases of sequencing data and around 80 million unique TCR sequences made up an early release that covered 640 HLA-typed donors. In a later genetic analysis, genome-wide SNP genotypes for 398 of the 666 donors were used, and that subset was treated as a discovery cohort. To decide whether each TCR beta V gene segment behaved as functional or pseudogenic, an earlier analysis of several hundred of the donors relied on high-throughput TCR beta sequencing. Both class I and class II loci were covered by HLA typing, at four-digit resolution. Roughly five DR-DQ haplotypes were treated as single units for association and clustering because of strong linkage in the cohort. The study aimed to test whether signatures of past pathogen exposure could be identified by cataloging public T cell receptors. In the later analysis, no new phenotypic data were used to find candidate immune exposures; instead, reliance was placed on TCR beta sequences and their occurrence across donors.

Notes on this clone: Its antigen remains unidentified. The record has no base qualities; no much larger clone is one base away.

Counted from cysteine to phenylalanine, this CDR3 has 16 amino acids. Solely the CDR3 DNA is kept, with 48 bases framed from the first base. Taken from the germline V gene, the CDR1 and CDR2 loops are SGHRS and YFSETQ. V is shortened by 3 bases, J by 3 bases, and the region joining them spans 16 bases. The cohort was made up of about 610 healthy bone marrow donors. At the time of sampling, every cohort member was nominally healthy, though immune exposures that went unrecorded were likely present. The donor tested CMV seronegative, placing the donor among the 350 or so seronegative members of the cohort. Every donor gave a peripheral blood sample, and the peripheral blood mononuclear cells from that sample were used for TCR beta sequencing. Genomic DNA was extracted from the blood cell samples with the Qiagen DNeasy Blood Extraction Kit. Paper-wide results and their limitations: In a later analysis, several top co-occurrence clusters were reported to appear linked to parvovirus B19, influenza, CMV and Epstein-Barr virus. Most CMV-associated TCR beta chains appeared to be HLA-restricted in a later analysis, and the HLA associations seemed to be driven largely by CMV exposure. This cohort had only TCR beta chains sequenced, and the lack of alpha or paired-chain data limited which features could be detected. While some public TCRs were present in many individuals, most TCR sequences turned up only very rarely across donors. The presence/absence analyses assumed that sequencing depth was roughly uniform across donors, and that assumption may not be true. A further reported finding was that TCR beta sequences accurately predicted the HLA-A and HLA-B alleles for most subjects in the first cohort. The earlier analysis of approximately 560 of the donors excluded 15 to 20 rarely observed V segments, including chromosome 9 orphons, because counts were too low. It was suggested by the authors that the approach could potentially be generalized to other disease states and immunological phenotypes. The study gave a list of about 160 TCR beta chains associated with cytomegalovirus. Some IMGT-functional V segments, including TRBV6-2 and TRBV6-3, could not be told apart with the 87-base-pair reads, so those segments were excluded. In an earlier analysis of under 600 of the donors, most TCR beta V segments were observed in productive rearrangements about 90% or about 30% of the time, broadly matching IMGT annotations. Assigning TCR associations to individual alleles was difficult when HLA alleles, especially DR and DQ, strongly co-occurred. In a later analysis, TCR association rates were found to vary across HLA loci, with the most associated TCRs seen for DRB1 alleles and the fewest for HLA-C alleles. A group of highly shared sequence variants was considered likely to be a technical artifact of the sequencing pipeline. Cytomegalovirus status was reported to be diagnosed by the classifier with high specificity and sensitivity in both the original and validation cohorts. According to a later genetic analysis, donors in an Asian-associated ancestry cluster had fewer N-insertions in productive TCRs than the approximately 700-donor mean. Compared with equally common non-associated chains, HLA-associated TCR beta chains in a later analysis were more clonally expanded and had lower generation probabilities. An association between a missense DCLRE1C variant and V-gene and J-gene trimming of TCR beta chains was found in a later genetic analysis and replicated in an independent cohort. In vitro tests confirmed that a few of the cytomegalovirus-associated TCR beta chains recognize cytomegalovirus antigens. Linkage disequilibrium might explain the correlated functional status among segregating V segments, but an unknown experimental factor could not be ruled out. CMV serostatus was the only immune exposure information available for the cohort. Specific HLA alleles were associated with roughly 16,000 TCR beta sequences at a false discovery rate of 0.05 in a later analysis. Because some donors lacked HLA typing at each locus, the association tests relied only on the typed subset.

Libraries came from the immunoSEQ multiplex PCR assay. For the multiplex PCR, a mixture combining 60 forward primers for TCR Vbeta segments and 13 reverse primers for TCR Jbeta segments was used. A multiplex PCR assay on genomic DNA amplified the CDR3 region of rearranged TCR beta genes. The Illumina HiSeq System was used to sequence the amplified TCR beta libraries as 87-base-pair reads. As for the original processing: A later analysis counted 75 million to 100 million unique TCR beta chains across the 640 or so repertoires, and 9 million to 14 million of these chains were shared by at least two donors. Raw reads were error-corrected and collapsed into unique sequences by a nearest-neighbor algorithm in which closely related sequences were merged to remove PCR and sequencing errors. CDR3 sequences were aligned to IMGT reference sequences to assign V, D and J gene segments. For a sequence to be retained, a match of at least six nucleotides to both a V gene segment and a J gene segment was required. A rearrangement counted as productive if the CDR3 had no stop codons and remained in frame with V and J, and every other rearrangement counted as non-productive. CDR3 was defined by IMGT convention, running from the second conserved V-encoded cysteine to the conserved J-encoded phenylalanine. The earlier analysis of a few hundred of the donors excluded sequences that lacked an unambiguous match to a single V gene segment. In an earlier analysis of 587 of the donors, a V segment was called functional when productive rearrangements were above 56.7%, and segregating when the standard deviation between donors exceeded 5%. A statistical classification framework was built to diagnose cytomegalovirus status from the catalog of TCR beta chain sequences. In a later analysis, V and J genes were assigned by comparing TCR nucleotide sequences against IMGT/GENE-DB human TR gene sequences. A later analysis assigned CDR3 sequences and most-parsimonious VDJ recombination scenarios with the TCRdist pipeline. In a later analysis, each TCR beta chain was defined by its CDR3 amino acid sequence together with its V-gene family, and reads without a unique V-gene family were excluded. In a later analysis, several hundred highly shared, low-generation-probability nucleotide sequences were removed to address suspected cross-contamination and a sequencing artifact. In a later analysis, a clonal expansion index for each public chain was calculated from normalized within-repertoire ranks of inferred template counts. In a later analysis, generation probabilities were computed using a VDJ recombination model fitted to out-of-frame rearrangements, and the results were checked against IGoR. A later analysis scored TCR-TCR, TCR-HLA and TCR-CMV co-occurrence with hypergeometric tests, applying a repertoire-size bias correction to TCR pairs. To estimate false discovery rates, a later analysis permuted the HLA or CMV assignments 20 times. In a later analysis, co-occurring TCRs were grouped with DBSCAN, and TCRdist sequence similarity was added when clustering was performed within HLA-allele-positive subsets. For co-occurrence clustering, repertoires with fewer than 30,000 or more than 120,000 public chains were excluded, along with roughly five repertoires with anomalous nucleotide sharing. TCRdb took over this immuneACCESS table, retaining in-frame rearrangements with V and J assigned. Such tables are incomplete; in checked studies, under half of the missing clones stem from an unresolved V gene, and the remainder is unexplained. That table gives V, J and clone size, and the DNA gave D and trimming. The sample includes more than 100,000 clones, with 80% observed a single time. The top ten clonotypes cover 1% of the sample.

Recombination joined TRBV5-1 with TRBJ2-1; a tentative D call is TRBD2 (6 bases match). Sequences were obtained from PBMCs. The receptor was derived from a man aged 40-49 years in good health and CMV-seronegative. CDR3 sequence: CASSSGEPWGYNEQFF. The nucleotides are TGCGCCAGCAGCTCGGGAGAGCCCTGGGGCTACAATGAGCAGTTCTTC.